A single sample gave rise to the 3 T cell receptor beta chains below, sequenced in a study of long-term antiretroviral therapy in people with HIV. This was the immunoSEQ v3.0 assay at survey level. Profiling relied on immunoSEQ multiplex PCR, and the TCRdb table lists in-frame clones only, not all of them. The sample lists approximately 16,000 clones; about 80% were seen once. The sample in question was unsorted PBMCs, obtained 2.1 years after starting antiretroviral therapy. These receptors were obtained from a man in his forties or fifties with HIV.

This clone has only one observation. The chain couples TRBV19 to TRBJ2-2; TRBD1 is a possible D gene (6 bases). The CDR3 has 15 residues. The V gene's germline CDR1 is LNHDA and CDR2 SQIVND (reference sequence). V shed 8 bases and J shed 6 bases, with 19 bases lying between them. CDR3 sequence: CASGLRTVGPGELFF. The CDR3, as DNA: TGTGCCAGTGGACTTAGGACAGTGGGGCCCGGGGAGCTGTTTTTT.

This chain uses TRBV5-5 with TRBJ2-3, with 13 positions matching TRBD2. The CDR3 contains 16 residues. V dropped 4 bases and J dropped 3; count of bases not matched to a gene: 5. CDR1 and CDR2 from the germline V gene are SGHKS and YYEKEE (reference sequence). CDR3 residues: CASSNPLAGGTDTQYF. CDR3 nucleotide sequence: TGTGCCAGCAGCAACCCACTAGCGGGGGGGACAGATACGCAGTATTTT.

V usage is TRBV7-9 and J usage is TRBJ1-2; D is ambiguous. The V gene's germline CDR1 is SEHNR and CDR2 FQNEAQ (reference sequence). V lost 5 bases to trimming and J lost 4 bases, with 17 bases between them. This CDR3 region has 15 residues. The chain's CDR3 is CASSPHMGGFYGYTF. CDR3 nucleotide sequence: TGTGCCAGCAGCCCTCATATGGGAGGTTTCTATGGCTACACCTTC.